This T cell receptor (beta chain) was sequenced in a study of T cells after posttransplantation cyclophosphamide. Whole-study findings and limits: Blood and skin or GI T cell repertoires showed limited TRB overlap. Later blood repertoires were often dominated by clones from the donor CD8+ memory compartment.

CDR3 length: 13 residues. CDR1 is SGDLS, CDR2 YYNGEE, per germline. V shed 0 bases and J shed 8 bases, with 11 bases lying between them. A few counts support this clone. Its specificity is not known. Sequencing used immunoSEQ multiplex PCR; TCRdb keeps in-frame clones, though not all of them. The table lists 25,000 to 30,000 clones, with no singletons. On the day of bone marrow donation, the related graft donor provided peripheral blood. Material: PBMCs. V is TRBV9 and J is TRBJ1-2; D possibly corresponds to TRBD1 (6 bases). The TCR sequence derives from a woman in her sixties or seventies in good health, CMV-negative, and a related stem cell transplant donor. CDR3 amino acids: CASSVGQGKGYTF. The CDR3 DNA reads as TGTGCCAGCAGCGTAGGCCAGGGGAAGGGCTACACCTTC.